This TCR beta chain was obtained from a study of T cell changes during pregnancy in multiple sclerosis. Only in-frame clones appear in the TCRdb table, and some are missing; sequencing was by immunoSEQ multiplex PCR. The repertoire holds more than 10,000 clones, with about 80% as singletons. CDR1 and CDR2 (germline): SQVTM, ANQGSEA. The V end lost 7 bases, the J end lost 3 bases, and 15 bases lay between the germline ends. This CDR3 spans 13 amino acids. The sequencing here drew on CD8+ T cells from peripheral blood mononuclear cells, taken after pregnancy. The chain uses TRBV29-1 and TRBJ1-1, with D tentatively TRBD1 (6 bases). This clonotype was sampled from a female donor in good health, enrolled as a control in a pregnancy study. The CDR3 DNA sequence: TGCAGCGCCGAGGGGGGGGCCGACACTGAAGCTTTCTTT. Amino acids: CSAEGGADTEAFF. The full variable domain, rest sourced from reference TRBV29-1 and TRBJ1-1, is SAVISQKPSRDICQRGTSLTIQCQVDSQVTMMFWYRQQPGQSLTLIATANQGSEATYESGFVIDKFPISRPNLTFSTLTVSNMSPEDSSIYLCSAEGGADTEAFFGQGTRLTVV.